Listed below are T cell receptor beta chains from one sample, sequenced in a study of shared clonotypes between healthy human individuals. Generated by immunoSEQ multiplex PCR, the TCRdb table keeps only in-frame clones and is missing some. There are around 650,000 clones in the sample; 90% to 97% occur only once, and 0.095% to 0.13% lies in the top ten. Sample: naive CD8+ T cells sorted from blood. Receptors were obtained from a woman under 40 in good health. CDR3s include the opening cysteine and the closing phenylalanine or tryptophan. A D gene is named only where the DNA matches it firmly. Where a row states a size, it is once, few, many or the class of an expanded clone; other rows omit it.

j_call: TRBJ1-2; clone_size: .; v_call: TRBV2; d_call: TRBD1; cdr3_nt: TGTGCCAGCAGTGACGGTCAAGGACAGGGCGTATTTGGCTACACCTTC; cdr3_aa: CASSDGQGQGVFGYTF
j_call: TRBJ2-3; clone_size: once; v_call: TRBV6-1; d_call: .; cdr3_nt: TGTGCCAGCAGTGAACTTAGGCTGAGAACCACAGATACGCAGTATTTT; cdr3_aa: CASSELRLRTTDTQYF
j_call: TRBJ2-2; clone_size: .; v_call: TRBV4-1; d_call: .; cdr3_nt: TGCGCCAGCAGCCAAGATTTCTCGCAGGATATCACCGGGGAGCTGTTTTTT; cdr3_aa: CASSQDFSQDITGELFF
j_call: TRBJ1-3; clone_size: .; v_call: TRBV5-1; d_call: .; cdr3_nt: TGCGCCAGCAGCTTAGACGGTACATCTGGAAACACCATATATTTT; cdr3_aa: CASSLDGTSGNTIYF
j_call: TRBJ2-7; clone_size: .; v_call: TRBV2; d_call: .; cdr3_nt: TGTGCCAGCAGGGAGCGACAACCCTACGAGCAGTACTTC; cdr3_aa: CASRERQPYEQYF
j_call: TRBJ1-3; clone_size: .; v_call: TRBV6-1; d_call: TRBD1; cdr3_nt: TGTGCCGGATACAGGGGGCATTCTGGAAACACCATATATTTT; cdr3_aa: CAGYRGHSGNTIYF
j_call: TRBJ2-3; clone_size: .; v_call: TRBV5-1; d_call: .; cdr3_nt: TGCGCCAGCAGCTTTAGTTACCCTATAACCAGTTCGGTCACAGATACGCAGTATTTT; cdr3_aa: CASSFSYPITSSVTDTQYF
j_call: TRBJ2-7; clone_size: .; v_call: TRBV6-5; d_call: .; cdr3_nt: TGTGCCAGCAGTTACTCGCAGAGTTCCTACGAGCAGTACTTC; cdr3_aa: CASSYSQSSYEQYF
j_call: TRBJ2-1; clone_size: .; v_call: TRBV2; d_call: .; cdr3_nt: TGTGCCAGCGATGGGAAACAAACCTACAATGAGCAGTTCTTC; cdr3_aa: CASDGKQTYNEQFF
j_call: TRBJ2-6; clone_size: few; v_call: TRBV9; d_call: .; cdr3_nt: TGTGCCAGCAGCGTTTCCGGCTCTGGGGCCAACGTCCTGACTTTC; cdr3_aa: CASSVSGSGANVLTF
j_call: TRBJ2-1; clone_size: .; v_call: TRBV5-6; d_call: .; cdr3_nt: TGTGCCAGCAGCTTCACGACACGTTCTGGATACAATGAGCAGTTCTTC; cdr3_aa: CASSFTTRSGYNEQFF
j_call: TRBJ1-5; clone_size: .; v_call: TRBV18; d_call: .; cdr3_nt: TGTGCCAGCTCAAGGACGGATAATAGCAATCAGCCCCAGCATTTT; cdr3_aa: CASSRTDNSNQPQHF
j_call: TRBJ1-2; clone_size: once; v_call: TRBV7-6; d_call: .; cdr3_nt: TGTGCCAGCAGTCCACCACCGGGGAGAGCTAACTATGGCTACACCTTC; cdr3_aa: CASSPPPGRANYGYTF
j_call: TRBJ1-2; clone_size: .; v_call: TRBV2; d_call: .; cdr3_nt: TGTGCCAGCAGTGAGAAGGTACCCTATGGCTACACCTTC; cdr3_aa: CASSEKVPYGYTF
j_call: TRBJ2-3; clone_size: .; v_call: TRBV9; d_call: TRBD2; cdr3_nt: TGTGCCAGCAGCGTAGTGGGCGGAGCGGGGGATACGCAGTATTTT; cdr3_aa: CASSVVGGAGDTQYF
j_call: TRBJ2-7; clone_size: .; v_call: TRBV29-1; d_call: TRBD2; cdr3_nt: TGCAGCGTAGTTCGACTAGCGGGAGGCTACGAGCAGTACTTC; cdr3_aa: CSVVRLAGGYEQYF
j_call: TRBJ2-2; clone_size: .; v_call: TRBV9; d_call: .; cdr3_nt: TGTGCCAGCAGCGGATCATGGGCGGGCATCACCGGGGAGCTGTTTTTT; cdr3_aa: CASSGSWAGITGELFF
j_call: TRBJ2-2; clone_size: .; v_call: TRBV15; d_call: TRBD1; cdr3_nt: TGTGCCACCAGCAGCACAGGGGGAGCCGGGGAGCTGTTTTTT; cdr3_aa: CATSSTGGAGELFF
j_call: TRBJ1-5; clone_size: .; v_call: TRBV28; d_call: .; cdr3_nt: TGTGCCAGCAGTACCGTAAGACAGGCGGCGCGTCAGCCCCAGCATTTT; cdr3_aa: CASSTVRQAARQPQHF
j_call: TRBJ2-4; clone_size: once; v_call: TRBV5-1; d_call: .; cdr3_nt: TGCGCCAGCAGCTTGTTGTTTTCCCTACAGGGAAATAAAAACATTCAGTACTTC; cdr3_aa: CASSLLFSLQGNKNIQYF